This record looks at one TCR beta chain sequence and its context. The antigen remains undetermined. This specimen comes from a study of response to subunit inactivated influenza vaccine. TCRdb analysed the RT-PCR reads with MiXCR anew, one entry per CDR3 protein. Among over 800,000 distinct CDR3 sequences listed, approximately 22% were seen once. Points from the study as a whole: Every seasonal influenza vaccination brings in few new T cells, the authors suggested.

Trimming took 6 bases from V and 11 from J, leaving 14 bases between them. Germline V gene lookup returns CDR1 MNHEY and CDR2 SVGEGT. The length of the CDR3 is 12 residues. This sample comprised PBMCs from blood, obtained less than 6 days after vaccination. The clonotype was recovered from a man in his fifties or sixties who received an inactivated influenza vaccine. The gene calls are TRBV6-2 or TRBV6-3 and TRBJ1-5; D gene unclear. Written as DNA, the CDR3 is TGTGCCAGCAGCCAAGGAAGCAAGGCCCAGCATTTT. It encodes CASSQGSKAQHF.